Following are 27 T cell receptor beta chains from one sample sequenced in a study of cytomegalovirus exposure and HLA in healthy donors. Here immunoSEQ multiplex PCR was the method, and the copy in TCRdb shows in-frame clones only, minus some. The table records about 190,000 clones, about 80% of them present only once. The sample consisted of PBMCs. Every receptor here comes from a woman in her late teens or twenties in good health and CMV-seropositive.

The chain carries TRBV20-1 and TRBJ2-3, with TRBD2 identical over 7 bases. There are 11 residues in the CDR3. Germline CDR1 and CDR2: DFQATT and SNEGSKA (reference sequence). The junction had 4 bases not matched to a gene; V was cut back by 2 bases and J by 11 bases. CDR3 loop: CSARMGTMQYF. The CDR3 region has the DNA TGCAGTGCTAGAATGGGGACTATGCAGTATTTT.

This clone was counted only a few times. The chain has TRBV11-2 and TRBJ1-1; D perhaps matches TRBD1 (5 bases). Trimming took 3 bases from V and 4 from J, leaving 15 bases between them. CDR1 and CDR2 from the germline V gene are SGHAT and FQNNGV. The CDR3 runs to 15 residues. For the CDR3, the DNA is TGTGCCAGCAGCTTCACTACAGGCAAAGGCACTGAAGCTTTCTTT. It specifies CASSFTTGKGTEAFF.

V gene TRBV7-2 combines with J gene TRBJ2-3; 13 bases match TRBD2. Germline V gene lookup returns CDR1 SGHTA and CDR2 FQGNSA. CDR3 length: 18 amino acids. The junction had 9 bases not matched to a gene; V was cut back by 6 bases and J by 0 bases. The CDR3 DNA follows: TGTGCCAGCAGTGGGGGGACTAGCGGGACCTCTAGCACAGATACGCAGTATTTT. Its translation: CASSGGTSGTSSTDTQYF.

The rearrangement uses TRBV18 and TRBJ1-1; the D is unclear. Per the germline V gene, CDR1 is KGHSH and CDR2 is LQKENI. V dropped 6 bases and J dropped 3 bases, with 11 bases sitting between them. The CDR3 runs 13 residues. This CDR3 reads CASSEVLDTEAFF. DNA of the CDR3: TGTGCCAGCTCCGAGGTCTTGGACACTGAAGCTTTCTTT.

The chain couples TRBV9 to TRBJ1-5; no clear D. The CDR3 has 15 amino acids. V gave up 0 bases and J gave up 5 bases, with 12 bases separating them. The V gene's germline CDR1 is SGDLS and CDR2 YYNGEE. The CDR3 spells CASSVGSASHQPQHF. The CDR3 DNA reads as TGTGCCAGCAGCGTAGGTTCAGCGAGCCATCAGCCCCAGCATTTT.

The CDR3 sequence: CAAHRGRNYGYTF. CDR3 coding DNA: TGTGCCGCTCACAGGGGGCGCAACTATGGCTACACCTTC. The chain combines TRBV19 with TRBJ1-2, with 9 bases matching TRBD1. The V segment lost 11 bases and the J segment 2 bases; nucleotides outside the gene matches: 6. Germline-derived CDR1 and CDR2 are LNHDA and SQIVND (reference sequence). CDR3 size: 13 residues.

This clone was found once. The rearrangement uses TRBV7-8 and TRBJ2-7; 10 nucleotides align to TRBD1. The CDR3 sequence is 17 residues long. V was clipped by 6 bases and J by 3 bases; unmatched bases: 14. Germline-derived CDR1 and CDR2 are SGHVS and FQNEAQ. CDR3 sequence reads: CASSKFPPGQGNYEQYF. In nucleotides, the CDR3 is TGTGCCAGCAGTAAATTTCCCCCGGGACAGGGGAACTACGAGCAGTACTTC.

The V call is TRBV9, the J call TRBJ2-5; D is perhaps TRBD2 (6 bases). The germline CDR1 and CDR2 sequences are SGDLS and YYNGEE. CDR3 length: 16 residues. The V end was cut by 0 bases, the J end by 2 bases, with 14 bases between. CDR3 in DNA: TGTGCCAGCAGCGTAGCTATGGGCCGGGGGCAAGAGACCCAGTACTTC. This translates into CASSVAMGRGQETQYF.

The V gene is TRBV9, the J gene TRBJ1-1; D gene unclear. Germline V gene lookup returns CDR1 SGDLS and CDR2 YYNGEE. V shed 1 base and J shed 1 base, with 8 bases lying between them. This CDR3 spans 14 amino acids. The CDR3 DNA sequence: TGTGCCAGCAGCGTACTCGGCGGGAACACTGAAGCTTTCTTT. Its translation: CASSVLGGNTEAFF.

The chain couples TRBV7-6 to TRBJ2-3; 9 bases line up with TRBD1. Germline CDR1 reads SGHVS; CDR2 reads FNYEAQ. This CDR3 has 15 residues. Trimming removed 2 bases from V and 3 bases from J; junction bases left unmatched: 3. CDR3 sequence reads: CASSLRTGETDTQYF. CDR3 sequence (DNA): TGTGCCAGCAGCTTAAGGACAGGGGAGACAGATACGCAGTATTTT.

This chain joins TRBV5-1 and TRBJ1-1, with D possibly being TRBD1 (6 bases). The CDR3 sequence is 14 residues long. Germline CDR1 reads SGHRS; CDR2 reads YFSETQ. Trimming removed 7 bases at V and 1 base at J, with 14 bases between. CDR3 sequence: CASRVQTGNTEAFF. The CDR3 bases are TGCGCCAGCCGCGTACAGACAGGGAACACTGAAGCTTTCTTT. Filled out from reference TRBV5-1 and TRBJ1-1, the complete variable domain reads KAGVTQTPRYLIKTRGQQVTLSCSPISGHRSVSWYQQTPGQGLQFLFEYFSETQRNKGNFPGRFSGRQFSNSRSEMNVSTLELGDSALYLCASRVQTGNTEAFFGQGTRLTVV.

This chain joins TRBV2 and TRBJ2-7, with TRBD1 as a possible D gene (5 bases). The CDR3 length is 14 residues. Between the trimmed V and J ends, which lost 4 bases and 2 bases, there was a span of 12 bases. Germline V gives CDR1 SNHLY, CDR2 FYNNEI. In DNA form, the CDR3 reads TGTGCCAGCAGTGGGGTAGACAGTCCCTACGAGCAGTACTTC. Protein sequence: CASSGVDSPYEQYF.

The chain combines TRBV19 with TRBJ2-1; 7 nucleotides match TRBD1. The germline V gene has CDR1 LNHDA and CDR2 SQIVND (reference sequence). Trimming cost V 6 bases and J 5 bases; bases outside gene matches: 7. The CDR3 has 14 amino acids. CDR3 residues: CASSRDSFNNEQFF. CDR3 nucleotide sequence: TGTGCCAGTAGCCGGGACAGTTTCAACAATGAGCAGTTCTTC.

The J gene is TRBJ2-1, the V gene TRBV6-1, with D possibly matching TRBD2 (5 bases). V was clipped by 2 bases and J by 8 bases, with 16 bases between them. This CDR3 is built from 15 residues. Germline values: CDR1 MNHNS, CDR2 SASEGT. CDR3 DNA sequence: TGTGCCAGCAGTGAAAAAGCTAGGACTCACGATGAGCAGTTCTTC. Its translation is CASSEKARTHDEQFF.

The rearrangement links TRBV27 to TRBJ2-1, with 11 bases fitting TRBD2. J was trimmed by 6 bases and V by 0 bases; bases with no gene match: 1. This CDR3 contains 15 residues. Germline CDR1 and CDR2: MNHEY and SMNVEV (reference sequence). CDR3 bases: TGTGCCAGCAGTTTATCGACTAGCGGGATCAATGAGCAGTTCTTC. It yields the protein CASSLSTSGINEQFF.

This clone was counted a few times. V gene TRBV5-1 combines with J gene TRBJ2-3, with a tentative D call TRBD2 (6 bases). The CDR3 has 18 amino acids. V was cut by 4 bases and J by 5 bases, with 26 bases left in between. Germline CDR1 and CDR2: SGHRS and YFSETQ. The CDR3 DNA sequence: TGCGCCAGCAGCCCCGTGGGGGTCCCCCGGACTACCGGAGATACGCAGTATTTT. Protein product: CASSPVGVPRTTGDTQYF.

V gene TRBV10-3 combines with J gene TRBJ1-2; no firm D call. This CDR3 region has 13 residues. Trimming removed 3 bases at V and 8 bases at J, with 13 bases between. CDR1 and CDR2 from the germline V gene are ENHRY and SYGVKD. DNA of the CDR3: TGTGCCATCAGTGATCCCTCACCCGGGGGCTACACCTTC. This gives the protein CAISDPSPGGYTF.

The chain links TRBV7-9 to TRBJ2-1; D unclear. This CDR3 contains 14 residues. Germline CDR1 is SEHNR and CDR2 is FQNEAQ (reference sequence). Trimming removed 1 base at V and 5 bases at J, with 9 bases between. The CDR3 spells CASSLGGNNNEQFF. In nucleotides, the CDR3 is TGTGCCAGCAGCTTAGGAGGAAACAACAATGAGCAGTTCTTC. The full variable domain, rest sourced from reference TRBV7-9 and TRBJ2-1, is DTGVSQNPRHKITKRGQNVTFRCDPISEHNRLYWYRQTLGQGPEFLTYFQNEAQLEKSRLLSDRFSAERPKGSFSTLEIQRTEQGDSAMYLCASSLGGNNNEQFFGPGTRLTVL.

This clone has more than one count but fewer than ten. V gene TRBV11-2 combines with J gene TRBJ2-2; D not certain. This CDR3 comprises 15 residues. Germline CDR1 SGHAT, CDR2 FQNNGV. V gave up 5 bases and J gave up 2 bases, with 12 bases separating them. Here the CDR3 reads CASSLGAINTGELFF. CDR3 DNA: TGTGCCAGCAGCCTTGGTGCGATAAACACCGGGGAGCTGTTTTTT.

The chain carries TRBV2 and TRBJ1-1, with a tentative D call TRBD1 (5 bases). The CDR3 has 13 residues. Germline V gene sequence: CDR1 SNHLY, CDR2 FYNNEI. The ends were cut back, 5 bases at V and 4 bases at J, with 11 bases in the middle. The CDR3 DNA sequence: TGTGCCAGCAGTTTACTGGGGGGCACTGAAGCTTTCTTT. This encodes CASSLLGGTEAFF.

The chain employs TRBV6-1 and TRBJ2-5, with D maybe TRBD2 (6 bases). Germline V gene lookup returns CDR1 MNHNS and CDR2 SASEGT. The CDR3 runs to 15 residues. The V end was cut by 2 bases, the J end by 2 bases, with 12 bases between. In DNA form, the CDR3 reads TGTGCCAGCAGTGAACTGCGGGGAGGACAAGAGACCCAGTACTTC. Translation: CASSELRGGQETQYF.

This clone was detected only a few times. This chain connects TRBV7-8 to TRBJ2-6; D might be TRBD2 (6 bases). The CDR3 covers 21 residues. V was cut by 5 bases and J by 0 bases, with 26 bases left in between. The V gene's germline CDR1 is SGHVS and CDR2 FQNEAQ. CDR3 sequence (DNA): TGTGCCAGCAGCCGAAGGCTTCGGAGGGAAAGAGGGAACTCTGGGGCCAACGTCCTGACTTTC. This gives the protein CASSRRLRRERGNSGANVLTF. The whole variable domain, filled in from reference TRBV7-8 and TRBJ2-6, reads GAGVSQSPRYKVAKRGQDVALRCDPISGHVSLFWYQQALGQGPEFLTYFQNEAQLDKSGLPSDRFFAERPEGSVSTLKIQRTQQEDSAVYLCASSRRLRRERGNSGANVLTFGAGSRLTVL.

The J gene is TRBJ1-6, the V gene TRBV6-6, with D hard to call. Trimming stripped 0 bases from V and 7 bases from J, with 13 bases between. The CDR3 has 16 residues. Germline CDR1 MNHNY, CDR2 SVGAGI (reference sequence). CDR3 DNA sequence: TGTGCCAGCAGTTACTCGGCCGGCCGCGGGAATTCACCCCTCCACTTT. It codes for CASSYSAGRGNSPLHF.

The chain uses TRBV5-4 and TRBJ2-2, with 7 bases that match TRBD2. Looked up from germline, CDR1 is SGHNT and CDR2 is YYREEE (reference sequence). The CDR3 totals 15 residues. Germline trimming cut 1 base from V and 4 bases from J; bases unmatched to any gene: 4. The CDR3 spells CASSLTSAFTGELFF. CDR3 coding DNA: TGTGCCAGCAGCTTGACTAGCGCTTTCACCGGGGAGCTGTTTTTT. The full variable domain, in which reference TRBV5-4 and TRBJ2-2 provide the parts outside the CDR3, is ETGVTQSPTHLIKTRGQQVTLRCSSQSGHNTVSWYQQALGQGPQFIFQYYREEENGRGNFPPRFSGLQFPNYSSELNVNALELDDSALYLCASSLTSAFTGELFFGEGSRLTVL.

This rearrangement joins TRBV18 to TRBJ2-1; D is perhaps TRBD1 (6 bases). This CDR3 has 17 amino acids. V was shortened by 5 bases and J by 3 bases, with 20 bases between the two germline ends. Germline-derived CDR1 and CDR2 are KGHSH and LQKENI. CDR3 nucleotide sequence: TGTGCCAGCTCAACACAATTCGGACAGATCTACTACAATGAGCAGTTCTTC. Its translation is CASSTQFGQIYYNEQFF.

This chain joins TRBV4-3 and TRBJ1-2, with 11 bases that match TRBD1. The CDR3 has 14 residues. Germline values: CDR1 LGHNA, CDR2 YSLEER. Trimming cost V 0 bases and J 9 bases; bases outside gene matches: 3. The DNA for the CDR3 is TGCGCCAGCAGCCAAGATAGGGACAGGGGGAGCTACACCTTC. It specifies CASSQDRDRGSYTF.

The chain combines TRBV9 with TRBJ1-2, with 10 bases lining up with TRBD1. The CDR3 extends over 13 amino acids. Germline CDR1 is SGDLS and CDR2 is YYNGEE. V lost 3 bases, J lost 7 bases, and 3 bases stayed unmatched. The CDR3 loop is CASSADRGGGYTF. The CDR3 region has the DNA TGTGCCAGCAGCGCGGACAGGGGGGGTGGCTACACCTTC.